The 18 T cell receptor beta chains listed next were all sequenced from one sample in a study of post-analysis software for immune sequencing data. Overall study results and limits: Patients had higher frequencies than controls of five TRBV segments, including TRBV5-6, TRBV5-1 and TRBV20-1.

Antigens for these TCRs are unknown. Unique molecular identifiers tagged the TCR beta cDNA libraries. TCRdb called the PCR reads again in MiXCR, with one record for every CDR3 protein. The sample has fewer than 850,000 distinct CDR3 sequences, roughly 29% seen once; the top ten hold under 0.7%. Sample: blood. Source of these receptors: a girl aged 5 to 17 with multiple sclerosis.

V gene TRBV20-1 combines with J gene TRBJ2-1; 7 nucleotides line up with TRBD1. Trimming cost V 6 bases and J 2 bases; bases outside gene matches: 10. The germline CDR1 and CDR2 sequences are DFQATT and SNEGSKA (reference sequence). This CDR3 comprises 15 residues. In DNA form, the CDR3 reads TGCAGTGCACGAGCCCGACAGGGCACCTACAATGAGCAGTTCTTC. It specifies CSARARQGTYNEQFF.

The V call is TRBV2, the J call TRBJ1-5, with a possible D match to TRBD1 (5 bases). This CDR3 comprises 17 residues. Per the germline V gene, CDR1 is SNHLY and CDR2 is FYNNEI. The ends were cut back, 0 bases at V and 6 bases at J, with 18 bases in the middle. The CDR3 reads CASSEAPGQGFGQPQHF. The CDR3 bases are TGTGCCAGCAGTGAAGCGCCCGGGCAGGGATTTGGTCAGCCCCAGCATTTT.

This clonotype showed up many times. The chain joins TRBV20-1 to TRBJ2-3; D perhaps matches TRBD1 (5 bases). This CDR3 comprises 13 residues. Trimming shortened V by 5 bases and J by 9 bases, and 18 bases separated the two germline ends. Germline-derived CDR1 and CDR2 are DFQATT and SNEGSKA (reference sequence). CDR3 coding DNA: TGCAGTGCTGTGGTTGGGGCCACCGCCACGCAGTATTTT. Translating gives CSAVVGATATQYF.

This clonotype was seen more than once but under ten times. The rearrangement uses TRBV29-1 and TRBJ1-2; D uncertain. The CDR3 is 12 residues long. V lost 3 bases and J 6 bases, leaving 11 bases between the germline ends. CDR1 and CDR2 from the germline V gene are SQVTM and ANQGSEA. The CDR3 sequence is CSVERYGHGYTF. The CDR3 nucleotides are TGCAGCGTTGAGAGGTACGGGCATGGCTACACCTTC.

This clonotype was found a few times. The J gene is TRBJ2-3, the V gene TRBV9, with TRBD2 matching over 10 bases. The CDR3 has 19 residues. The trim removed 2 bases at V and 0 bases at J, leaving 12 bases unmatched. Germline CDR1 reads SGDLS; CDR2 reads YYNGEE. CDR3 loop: CASSVLAGAGFRSTDTQYF. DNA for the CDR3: TGTGCCAGCAGCGTCCTAGCGGGAGCTGGTTTTCGAAGCACAGATACGCAGTATTTT.

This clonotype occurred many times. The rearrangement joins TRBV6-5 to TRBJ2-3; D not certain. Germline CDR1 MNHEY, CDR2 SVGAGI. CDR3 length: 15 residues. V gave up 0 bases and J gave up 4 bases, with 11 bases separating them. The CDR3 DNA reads TGTGCCAGCAGTTACTCGTATAAGGTCCCAGATACGCAGTATTTT. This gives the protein CASSYSYKVPDTQYF.

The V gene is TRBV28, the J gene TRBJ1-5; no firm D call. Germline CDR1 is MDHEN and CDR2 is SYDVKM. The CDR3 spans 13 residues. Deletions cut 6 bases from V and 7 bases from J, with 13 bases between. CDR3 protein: CASSLPLRQPQHF. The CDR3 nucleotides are TGTGCCAGCAGCTTGCCTCTTCGGCAGCCCCAGCATTTT.

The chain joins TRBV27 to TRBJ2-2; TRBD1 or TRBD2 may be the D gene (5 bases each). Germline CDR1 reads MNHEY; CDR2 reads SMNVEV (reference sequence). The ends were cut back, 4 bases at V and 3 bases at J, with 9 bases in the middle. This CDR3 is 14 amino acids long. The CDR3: CASSSPGHTGELFF. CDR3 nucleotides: TGTGCCAGCAGTTCCCCGGGGCACACCGGGGAGCTGTTTTTT.

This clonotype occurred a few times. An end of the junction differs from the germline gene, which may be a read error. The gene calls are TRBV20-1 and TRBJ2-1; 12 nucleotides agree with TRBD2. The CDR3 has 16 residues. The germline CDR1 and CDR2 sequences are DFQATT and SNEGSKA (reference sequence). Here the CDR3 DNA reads TGCAGTGCGAGAGGACTAGCGGGACAACCTCACAATGAGCAGTTCTTC. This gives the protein CSARGLAGQPHNEQFF.

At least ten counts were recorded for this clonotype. As DNA, the CDR3 is TGCGCCAGCAGCCCGGGGGGCTATGAGCAGTTCTTC. It yields the protein CASSPGGYEQFF. The chain employs TRBV5-1 and TRBJ2-1; possible D gene TRBD2, 7 bases. The CDR3 runs to 12 residues. Looked up from germline, CDR1 is SGHRS and CDR2 is YFSETQ. With 4 bases removed from V and 8 bases from J, the gap between germline ends came to 10 bases.

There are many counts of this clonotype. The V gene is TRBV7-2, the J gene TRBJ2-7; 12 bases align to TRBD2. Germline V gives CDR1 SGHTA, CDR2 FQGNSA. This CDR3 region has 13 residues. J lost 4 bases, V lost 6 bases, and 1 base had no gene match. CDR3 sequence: CASRLAGGYEQYF. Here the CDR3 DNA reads TGTGCCAGCAGACTAGCGGGAGGTTACGAGCAGTACTTC.

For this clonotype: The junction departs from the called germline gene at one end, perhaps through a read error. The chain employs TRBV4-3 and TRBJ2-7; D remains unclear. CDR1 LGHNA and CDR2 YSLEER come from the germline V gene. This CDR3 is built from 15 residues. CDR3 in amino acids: CTSSRSRTSSYEQYF. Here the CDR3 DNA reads TGCACCAGCAGCCGGAGCCGCACGAGCTCCTACGAGCAGTACTTC.

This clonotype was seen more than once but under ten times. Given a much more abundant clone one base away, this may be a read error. This CDR3 reads CSVASYRSNEQLF. CDR3 bases: TGCAGCGTCGCTAGTTACCGTTCCAATGAGCAGTTATTC. This chain links TRBV29-1 with TRBJ2-1; the D is unclear. CDR1 and CDR2 from the germline V gene are SQVTM and ANQGSEA. The CDR3 consists of 13 residues.

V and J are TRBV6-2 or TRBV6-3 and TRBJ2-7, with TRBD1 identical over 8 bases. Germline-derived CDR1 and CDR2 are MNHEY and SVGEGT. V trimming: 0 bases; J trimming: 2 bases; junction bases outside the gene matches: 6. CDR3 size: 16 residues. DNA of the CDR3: TGTGCCAGCAGTTACTCCACGGACAGGGCGACCTACGAGCAGTACTTC. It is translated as CASSYSTDRATYEQYF.

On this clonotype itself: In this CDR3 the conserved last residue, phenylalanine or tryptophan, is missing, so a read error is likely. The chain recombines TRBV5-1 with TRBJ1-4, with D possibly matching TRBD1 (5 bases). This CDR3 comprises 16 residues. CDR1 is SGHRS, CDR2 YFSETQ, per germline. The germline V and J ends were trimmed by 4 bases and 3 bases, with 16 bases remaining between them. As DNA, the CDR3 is TGCGCCAGCAGCATCACTTTTGGGACTGCTAATGAAAAACTGTTTGTT. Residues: CASSITFGTANEKLFV.

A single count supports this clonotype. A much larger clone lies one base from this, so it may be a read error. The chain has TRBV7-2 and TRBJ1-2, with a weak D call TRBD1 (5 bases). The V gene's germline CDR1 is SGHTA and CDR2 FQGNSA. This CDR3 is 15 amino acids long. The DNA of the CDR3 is TGTGCCGGCAGCCAGCCAGGGAGGGGCCGCTGGGGCTACACCTTC. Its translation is CAGSQPGRGRWGYTF.

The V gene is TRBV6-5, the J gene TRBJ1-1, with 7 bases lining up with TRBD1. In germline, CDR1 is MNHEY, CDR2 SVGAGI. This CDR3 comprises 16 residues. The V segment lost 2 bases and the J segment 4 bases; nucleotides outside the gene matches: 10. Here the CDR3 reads CASSYGTVSIRTEAFF. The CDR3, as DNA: TGTGCCAGCAGTTACGGGACAGTTTCCATTCGCACTGAAGCTTTCTTT.

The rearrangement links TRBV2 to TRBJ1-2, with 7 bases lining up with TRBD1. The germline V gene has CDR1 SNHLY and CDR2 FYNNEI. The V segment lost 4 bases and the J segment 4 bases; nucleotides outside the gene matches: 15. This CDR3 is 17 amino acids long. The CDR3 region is CASSAPSGTELFYGYTF. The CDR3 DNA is TGTGCCAGCAGTGCACCCTCCGGGACAGAGTTATTCTATGGCTACACCTTC.